One sample yielded the 7 T cell receptor beta chains listed below, sequenced in a study of T cells after yellow fever vaccination. TCRdb redid the calling of the 5' RACE reads with MiXCR, one entry per CDR3 protein. The top ten clones hold 20% to 30% of a sample with hundreds of thousands of distinct CDR3 sequences, around 3.6% of them seen once. The sample here was PBMCs, taken on the day of the yellow fever booster vaccination. The receptor set was obtained from a young man who received the YFV17D yellow fever vaccine.

J is TRBJ2-1 and V is TRBV11-2; D possibly corresponds to TRBD2 (5 bases). Germline CDR1 reads SGHAT; CDR2 reads FQNNGV. This CDR3 comprises 15 residues. The germline V and J ends were trimmed by 1 base and 8 bases, with 15 bases remaining between them. CDR3 nucleotide sequence: TGTGCCAGCAGCTTAGCCAGTAAAGGACTCCATGAGCAGTTCTTC. Its translation: CASSLASKGLHEQFF.

This clonotype came up a few times. The chain combines TRBV7-9 with TRBJ2-2; D is unclear. Trimming pared 5 bases from V and 10 bases from J, leaving 11 bases between. The CDR3 consists of 12 residues. Germline lookup yields CDR1 SEHNR and CDR2 FQNEAQ (reference sequence). CDR3 sequence (DNA): TGTGCCAGCAGCACGGATAGTCCGGAGCTGTTTTTT. Protein: CASSTDSPELFF.

The table lists this clonotype with many counts. This chain's CDR3 is CASSPGLAGSTDTQYF. CDR3 DNA sequence: TGCGCCAGCAGCCCGGGACTAGCGGGAAGCACAGATACGCAGTATTTT. V is TRBV5-1 and J is TRBJ2-3; 13 bases are a match to TRBD2. The V gene's germline CDR1 is SGHRS and CDR2 YFSETQ. V dropped 4 bases and J dropped 0; count of bases not matched to a gene: 2. This CDR3 region has 16 residues. Drawing the rest from reference TRBV5-1 and TRBJ2-3, the complete variable domain is KAGVTQTPRYLIKTRGQQVTLSCSPISGHRSVSWYQQTPGQGLQFLFEYFSETQRNKGNFPGRFSGRQFSNSRSEMNVSTLELGDSALYLCASSPGLAGSTDTQYFGPGTRLTVL.

The V call is TRBV20-1, the J call TRBJ2-2; 7 bases are a match to TRBD2. Trimming took 2 bases from V and 0 from J; bases not matched to a gene: 6. Germline CDR1 is DFQATT and CDR2 is SNEGSKA (reference sequence). This CDR3 contains 16 residues. The CDR3 DNA is TGCAGTGCTAGACCCCCGGGGGGACCGAACACCGGGGAGCTGTTTTTT. Its translation is CSARPPGGPNTGELFF.

This clonotype has more than one count but fewer than ten. CDR3 nucleotide sequence: TGCAGTGCCCGACAGGGGGCCTACGAGCAGTACTTC. Translated, it gives CSARQGAYEQYF. The chain couples TRBV20-1 to TRBJ2-7, with 9 positions matching TRBD1. CDR1 and CDR2 (germline): DFQATT, SNEGSKA (reference sequence). The CDR3 covers 12 residues. With V trimmed by 6 bases and J by 2 bases, 2 bases remained unmatched.

This clonotype was seen at least ten times. This chain joins TRBV7-9 and TRBJ2-1; perhaps D is TRBD1 or TRBD2 (5 bases each). Germline CDR1 is SEHNR and CDR2 is FQNEAQ (reference sequence). The CDR3 sequence is 17 residues long. Trimming removed 6 bases from V and 4 bases from J, with 22 bases in between. CDR3 in amino acids: CASRYPLGTTKYNEQFF. CDR3 nucleotide sequence: TGTGCCAGCAGATATCCCTTAGGGACGACGAAATACAATGAGCAGTTCTTC.

The rearrangement links TRBV23-1 to TRBJ2-6, with D possibly being TRBD2 (6 bases). TRBV23-1 is an ORF; its function is uncertain. This CDR3 contains 17 residues. V was clipped by 0 bases and J by 4 bases, with 13 bases between them. For the CDR3, the DNA is TGCGCCAGCAGTCAATCGTCCAGGGCGGGGGGGGCCAACGTCCTGACTTTC. Translation: CASSQSSRAGGANVLTF.